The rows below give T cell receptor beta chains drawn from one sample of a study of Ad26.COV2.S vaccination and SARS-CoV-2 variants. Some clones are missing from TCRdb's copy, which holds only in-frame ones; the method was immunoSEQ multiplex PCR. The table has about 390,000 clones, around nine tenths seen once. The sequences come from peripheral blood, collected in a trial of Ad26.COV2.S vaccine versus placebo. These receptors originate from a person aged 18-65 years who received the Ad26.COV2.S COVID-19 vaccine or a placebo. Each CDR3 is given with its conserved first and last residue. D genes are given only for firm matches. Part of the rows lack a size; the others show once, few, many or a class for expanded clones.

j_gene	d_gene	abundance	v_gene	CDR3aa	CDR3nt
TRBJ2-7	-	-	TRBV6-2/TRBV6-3	CASSYSMSEEGYEQYF	TGTGCCAGCAGTTACTCGATGTCGGAAGAGGGCTACGAGCAGTACTTC
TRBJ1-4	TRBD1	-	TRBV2	CASSSQGAPNEKLFF	TGTGCCAGCAGTTCACAGGGGGCGCCGAATGAAAAACTGTTTTTT
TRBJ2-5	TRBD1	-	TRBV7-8	CASSARTGALRTQYF	TGTGCCAGCAGCGCCCGGACAGGGGCGTTAAGGACCCAGTACTTC
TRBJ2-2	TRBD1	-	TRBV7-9	CASSPTTGVTGELFF	TGTGCCAGCAGCCCAACAACAGGGGTCACCGGGGAGCTGTTTTTT
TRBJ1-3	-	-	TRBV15	CATSREGGSVSGNTIYF	TGTGCCACCAGCAGGGAGGGTGGCAGCGTCTCTGGAAACACCATATATTTT
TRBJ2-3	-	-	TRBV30	CAWSLSTDTQYF	TGTGCCTGGAGTCTTAGCACAGATACGCAGTATTTT
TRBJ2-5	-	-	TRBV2	CASSELRGETQYF	TGTGCCAGCAGTGAGTTGCGGGGAGAGACCCAGTACTTC
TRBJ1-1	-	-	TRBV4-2	CASSQAGYTEAFF	TGTGCCAGCAGCCAAGCGGGGTACACTGAAGCTTTCTTT
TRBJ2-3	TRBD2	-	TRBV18	CASSPRTSGGQADTQYF	TGTGCCAGCTCACCACGGACTAGCGGGGGACAGGCAGATACGCAGTATTTT
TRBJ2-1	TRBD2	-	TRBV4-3	CASLGLAGGQENEQFF	TGCGCCAGCCTCGGACTAGCGGGGGGGCAAGAGAATGAGCAGTTCTTC
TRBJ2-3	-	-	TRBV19	CASSTLVRGTDTQYF	TGTGCCAGTAGCACCCTAGTTCGGGGCACAGATACGCAGTATTTT
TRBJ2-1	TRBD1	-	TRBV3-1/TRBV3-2	CASSHGTGANEQFF	TGTGCCAGCAGCCACGGGACAGGGGCTAATGAGCAGTTCTTC
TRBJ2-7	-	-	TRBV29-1	CSVESDYEQYF	TGCAGCGTTGAGTCTGATTACGAGCAGTACTTC
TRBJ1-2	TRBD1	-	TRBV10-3	CATLWDRETNYGYTF	TGTGCCACACTGTGGGACAGGGAAACTAACTATGGCTACACCTTC
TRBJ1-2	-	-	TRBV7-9	CASPDSYGYTF	TGTGCCAGCCCCGACAGCTATGGCTACACCTTC
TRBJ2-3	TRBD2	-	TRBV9	CASSTSGASDTQYF	TGTGCCAGCAGCACTAGCGGGGCATCAGATACGCAGTATTTT
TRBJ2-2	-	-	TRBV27	CASSQPGLADGELFF	TGTGCCAGCAGTCAACCGGGACTTGCGGACGGGGAGCTGTTTTTT
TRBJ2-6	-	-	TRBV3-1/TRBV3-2	CASSQDFGSLSGANVLTF	TGTGCCAGCAGCCAAGATTTTGGCTCTCTCTCTGGGGCCAACGTCCTGACTTTC
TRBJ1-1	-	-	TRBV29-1	CSVEDGDMNTEAFF	TGCAGCGTTGAAGATGGAGATATGAACACTGAAGCTTTCTTT
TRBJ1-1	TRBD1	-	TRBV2	CASSEAVGQGGNTEAFF	TGTGCCAGCAGTGAAGCGGTAGGACAGGGCGGAAACACTGAAGCTTTCTTT
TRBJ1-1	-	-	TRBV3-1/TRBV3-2	CASSLKDTNTEAFF	TGTGCCAGCAGCCTAAAGGACACTAACACTGAAGCTTTCTTT
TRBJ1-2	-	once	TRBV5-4	CASSLDPGGKGYTF	TGTGCCAGCAGCTTGGATCCTGGAGGAAAGGGCTACACCTTC
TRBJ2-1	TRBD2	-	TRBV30	CAWSASGGNNEQFF	TGTGCCTGGAGTGCCAGCGGGGGAAACAATGAGCAGTTCTTC
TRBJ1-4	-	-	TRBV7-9	CASSFLGQRNEKLFF	TGTGCCAGCAGCTTTCTAGGACAGAGAAATGAAAAACTGTTTTTT
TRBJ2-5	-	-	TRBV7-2	CASSLVTTVETQYF	TGTGCCAGCAGCTTAGTAACTACGGTCGAGACCCAGTACTTC
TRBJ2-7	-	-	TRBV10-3	CAISEGMSYEQYF	TGTGCCATCAGTGAGGGGATGTCCTACGAGCAGTACTTC
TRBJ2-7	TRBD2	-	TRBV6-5	CASSYSISGRGEQYF	TGTGCCAGCAGTTACTCGATCTCAGGGAGGGGCGAGCAGTACTTC
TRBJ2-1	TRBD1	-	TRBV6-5	CASSYHLTGAYNEQFF	TGTGCCAGCAGTTACCACCTGACAGGGGCTTACAATGAGCAGTTCTTC
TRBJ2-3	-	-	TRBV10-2	CASSDVSGWADTQYF	TGCGCCAGCAGTGATGTGTCGGGCTGGGCGGATACGCAGTATTTT
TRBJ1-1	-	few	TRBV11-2	CASSSRGAEAFF	TGTGCCAGCAGCTCCAGGGGCGCTGAAGCTTTCTTT
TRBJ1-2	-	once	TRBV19	CASGVWDNYGYTF	TGTGCCAGCGGGGTTTGGGATAACTATGGCTACACCTTC
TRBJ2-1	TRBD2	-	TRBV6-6	CASSLGNSGGLFF	TGTGCCAGCAGTTTAGGGAATAGCGGGGGTCTGTTCTTC
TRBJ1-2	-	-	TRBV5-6	CASSMDLNSNYGYTF	TGTGCCAGCAGTATGGACCTTAATTCTAACTATGGCTACACCTTC
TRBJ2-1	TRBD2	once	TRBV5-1	CASSLSRGGSGEQFF	TGCGCCAGCAGCTTGTCGCGGGGGGGCAGCGGTGAGCAGTTCTTC
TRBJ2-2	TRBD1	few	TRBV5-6	CASRPEGAGIGELFF	TGTGCCAGCAGACCCGAGGGGGCCGGGATCGGGGAGCTGTTTTTT
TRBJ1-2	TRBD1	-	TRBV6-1	CASSETGTVNYGYTF	TGTGCCAGCAGTGAAACCGGGACAGTTAACTATGGCTACACCTTC
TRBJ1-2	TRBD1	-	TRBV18	CASSKGTDYGYTF	TGTGCCAGCTCAAAGGGGACAGACTATGGCTACACCTTC
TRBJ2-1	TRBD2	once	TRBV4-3	CASSQDFGVASGGGSTYNEQFF	TGCGCCAGCAGCCAAGACTTCGGGGTGGCTAGCGGGGGGGGTTCTACCTACAATGAGCAGTTCTTC
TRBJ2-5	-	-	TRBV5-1	CASSPEGSQETQYF	TGCGCCAGCAGCCCCGAGGGCAGCCAAGAGACCCAGTACTTC
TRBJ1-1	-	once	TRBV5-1	CATRGGLNTEAFF	TGCGCCACTCGAGGGGGTCTGAACACTGAAGCTTTCTTT
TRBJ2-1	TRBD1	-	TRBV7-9	CASSRNRGLSYNEQFF	TGTGCCAGCAGCCGGAACAGGGGGCTTTCCTACAATGAGCAGTTCTTC
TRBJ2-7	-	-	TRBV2	CASSETSRTYEQYF	TGTGCCAGCAGTGAAACTAGCAGGACCTACGAGCAGTACTTC
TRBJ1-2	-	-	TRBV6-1	CASSEDPGANYGYTF	TGTGCCAGCAGTGAAGATCCGGGGGCCAACTATGGCTACACCTTC
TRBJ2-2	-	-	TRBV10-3	CAISEWQGRELFF	TGTGCCATCAGTGAGTGGCAGGGAAGGGAGCTGTTTTTT
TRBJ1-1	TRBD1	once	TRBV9	CASSAGQGATETEAFF	TGTGCCAGCAGCGCGGGACAGGGGGCGACGGAGACTGAAGCTTTCTTT
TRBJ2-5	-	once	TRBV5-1	CASSPASRDLDGETQYF	TGCGCCAGCAGCCCCGCCTCCCGGGACCTTGATGGGGAGACCCAGTACTTC
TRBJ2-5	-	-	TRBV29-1	CSVEVSKTQYF	TGCAGCGTTGAGGTTTCGAAGACCCAGTACTTC
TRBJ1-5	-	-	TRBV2	CASSQGGLGNQPQHF	TGTGCCAGCAGTCAAGGGGGGTTAGGCAATCAGCCCCAGCATTTT
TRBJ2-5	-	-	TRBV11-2	CASSLAGGGNQETQYF	TGTGCCAGCAGCTTAGCGGGCGGGGGCAACCAAGAGACCCAGTACTTC
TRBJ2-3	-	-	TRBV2	CASSETGYTQYF	TGTGCCAGCAGTGAAACGGGGTATACGCAGTATTTT
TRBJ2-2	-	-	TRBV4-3	CASSQSTVAGELFF	TGCGCCAGCAGCCAATCGACAGTCGCCGGGGAGCTGTTTTTT